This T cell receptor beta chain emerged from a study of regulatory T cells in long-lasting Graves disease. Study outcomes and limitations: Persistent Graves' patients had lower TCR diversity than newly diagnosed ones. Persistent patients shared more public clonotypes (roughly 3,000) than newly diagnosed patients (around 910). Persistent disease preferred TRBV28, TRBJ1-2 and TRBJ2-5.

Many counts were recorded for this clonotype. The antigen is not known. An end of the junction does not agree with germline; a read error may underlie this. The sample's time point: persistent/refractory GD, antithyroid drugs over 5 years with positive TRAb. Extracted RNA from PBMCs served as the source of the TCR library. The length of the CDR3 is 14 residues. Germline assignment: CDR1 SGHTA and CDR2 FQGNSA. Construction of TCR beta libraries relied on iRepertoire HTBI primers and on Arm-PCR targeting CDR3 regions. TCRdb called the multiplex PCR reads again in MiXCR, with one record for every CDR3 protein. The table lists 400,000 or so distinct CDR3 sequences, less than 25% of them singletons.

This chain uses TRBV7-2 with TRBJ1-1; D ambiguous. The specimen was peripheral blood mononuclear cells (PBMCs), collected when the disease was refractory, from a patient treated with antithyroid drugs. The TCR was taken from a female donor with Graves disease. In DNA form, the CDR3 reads TGTGCCAGCAGTTTAGGAGGGCTGAACACTGAAGCTTTCTTT. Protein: CASSLGGLNTEAFF.